The rows below give T cell receptor beta chains drawn from one sample of a study of identical twins. Via MiXCR, TCRdb re-called the 5' RACE reads, giving one row per CDR3 protein. This table holds 400,000 to 650,000 distinct CDR3 sequences, roughly a fifth found once. These data were likewise used in another study, on T cells expressing NK-cell markers.

The sequencing sample was made of CD4+ T cells sorted from blood. These receptors were collected from a woman aged 18-29 years in good health. The CDR3 runs from the conserved cysteine through the conserved F or W. The D gene is left open where the match is weak.

j_call,v_call,d_call,cdr3_aa
TRBJ1-1,TRBV19,.,CASSIGENTEAFF
TRBJ1-1,TRBV9,.,CASSVDAGMNTEAFF
TRBJ1-6,TRBV9,TRBD1,CASSDAGQANSPLHF
TRBJ2-3,TRBV6-2/TRBV6-3,TRBD2,CASSYSVLAGETPDTQYF
TRBJ2-5,TRBV3-1,.,CASSLTRDTSTQYF
TRBJ1-1,TRBV7-2,.,CASSLAGNALYTEAFF
TRBJ1-2,TRBV6-1,.,CASSQPGQWSYGYTF
TRBJ2-2,TRBV30,.,CAWTPGYGELFF
TRBJ1-1,TRBV6-5,TRBD1,CASSYSPTGGVDTEAFF
TRBJ2-2,TRBV10-1,.,CASSLLPTGELFF
TRBJ1-2,TRBV7-2,.,CASSPQLSSELYGYTF
TRBJ2-1,TRBV7-8,.,CASSLGQEQFF
TRBJ1-2,TRBV12-3/TRBV12-4,TRBD1,CASTFGGQGRNTF
TRBJ1-1,TRBV9,.,CASSVNPGNTEAFF
TRBJ2-1,TRBV7-8,TRBD2,CASSLGGLAGYNEQFF
TRBJ1-1,TRBV4-3,.,CASSQDRTPNTEAFF
TRBJ2-7,TRBV11-2,TRBD1,CASRRDRAYEQYF
TRBJ2-1,TRBV5-5,.,CASTIAPGRDNEQFF
TRBJ1-2,TRBV19,.,CASAPPGYYGYTF
TRBJ1-2,TRBV7-3,.,CASSLTPGQLTYGYTF
TRBJ1-2,TRBV29-1,.,CSVAGRGDKLFGYTF
TRBJ2-7,TRBV15,TRBD2,CATSREGGGAYEQYF
TRBJ1-2,TRBV7-2,TRBD1,CASSVAPTGVYGYTF
TRBJ2-7,TRBV6-1,TRBD2,CASRTGTNPYEQYF
TRBJ1-6,TRBV5-1,.,CASSFARVNSPLHF
TRBJ2-1,TRBV20-1,.,CSVSRLEQFF
TRBJ2-2,TRBV12-3/TRBV12-4,.,CASRMTNTGELFF
TRBJ1-5,TRBV6-1,TRBD1,CASSEAVTGGIQPQHF
TRBJ2-3,TRBV5-8,.,CASSWGGTPEGDTQYF
TRBJ2-4,TRBV20-1,.,CSASALGGRIQYF
TRBJ2-7,TRBV25-1,.,CASSEFGRIYEQYF
TRBJ2-5,TRBV29-1,.,CSAGLNQETQYF
TRBJ2-3,TRBV6-2/TRBV6-3,TRBD1,CASSYSIQGAWYTDTQYF
TRBJ2-3,TRBV7-9,TRBD1,CASELMATGSADTQYF
TRBJ2-3,TRBV9,TRBD2,CASSGSGGRTDTQYF
TRBJ2-1,TRBV7-9,.,CASSLGLADNEQFF
TRBJ1-2,TRBV7-2,.,CACVIGNYGYTF
TRBJ2-3,TRBV5-1,TRBD2,CASSFNSGITDTQYF
TRBJ2-3,TRBV20-1,TRBD2,CSARNLRGLAGRGTDTQYF
TRBJ1-4,TRBV12-3/TRBV12-4,.,CASKEYLNEKLFF
TRBJ2-1,TRBV6-5,TRBD2,CASSYSAGVDNEQFF
TRBJ2-1,TRBV5-6,.,CASSFVDNEQFF
TRBJ1-1,TRBV12-3/TRBV12-4,.,CASRGPGADTEAFF
TRBJ2-1,TRBV6-2/TRBV6-3,.,CASSWGTLGAVYNEQFF
TRBJ2-7,TRBV5-1,.,CASTQVGGVYEQYF
TRBJ2-2,TRBV10-2,.,CASRGTGDLFF
TRBJ2-4,TRBV7-9,TRBD2,CASSTRGAGVGNIQYF